This T cell receptor (beta chain) was found in a study of blood T cell repertoires in COVID-19. Study at large: Samples representing acute and convalescent COVID-19 were sourced from the United States, Italy and Spain. Nucleic acid was either cDNA or gDNA, and it came from T cells, B-cell-depleted T cells, or PBMCs.

Authors' processing steps: Reference gene primer amplification gave estimated nucleated cell counts. Data came from immunoSEQ multiplex PCR; TCRdb stores just in-frame clones and leaves some out. D and trimming come from the DNA, and the V and J calls and clone size come from that table. The table lists about 70,000 clones, 80% to 90% of them singletons. V lost 4 bases to trimming and J lost 1 base, with 12 bases between them. Germline assignment: CDR1 SGHRS and CDR2 YFSETQ. This CDR3 comprises 14 residues. The source of this sequence is an older woman with acute or convalescent COVID-19. Specimen: peripheral blood. V is TRBV5-1 and J is TRBJ2-7; a possible D gene is TRBD2 (6 bases). This CDR3 reads CASSVLAKSYEQYF. The CDR3 DNA sequence: TGCGCCAGCAGCGTCCTAGCGAAGTCCTACGAGCAGTACTTC. Combining the CDR3 with reference TRBV5-1 and TRBJ2-7 gives the whole variable domain KAGVTQTPRYLIKTRGQQVTLSCSPISGHRSVSWYQQTPGQGLQFLFEYFSETQRNKGNFPGRFSGRQFSNSRSEMNVSTLELGDSALYLCASSVLAKSYEQYFGPGTRLTVT.